Presented here are 13 T cell receptor beta chains from one specimen sequenced in a study of cytotoxic CD8 clonotypes in ibrutinib-treated CLL. Only in-frame clones appear in the TCRdb table, and some are missing; sequencing was by immunoSEQ multiplex PCR. Of about 330,000 clones in the sample, 67% were seen once. The sample consisted of PBMCs, taken after 36 months of ibrutinib treatment. The receptor source for this set is a human donor with chronic lymphocytic leukemia.

CDR3 sequence (DNA): TGTGCCAGCAGCCCGGGACAGGCCGTGGGTCAGCCCCAGCATTTT. Translated, it gives CASSPGQAVGQPQHF. The gene calls are TRBV5-6 and TRBJ1-5; TRBD1 matches at 8 bases. The CDR3 length is 15 residues. Germline values: CDR1 SGHDT, CDR2 YYEEEE. Losses at the gene ends were 4 bases for V and 6 bases for J; bases not matched to a gene: 9.

In DNA form, the CDR3 reads TGCGCCAGCAGCCACAGAGGGGGCACTGAAGCTTTCTTT. Amino acids: CASSHRGGTEAFF. The chain links TRBV4-3 to TRBJ1-1, with D tentatively TRBD1 (6 bases). Per germline, CDR1 LGHNA and CDR2 YSLEER. Deletions cut 3 bases from V and 4 bases from J, with 9 bases between. This CDR3 comprises 13 residues.

V gene TRBV14 combines with J gene TRBJ2-3, with no clear D. CDR3 length equals 17 residues. V was shortened by 0 bases and J by 0 bases, with 13 bases between the two germline ends. Germline V gives CDR1 SGHDN, CDR2 FVKESK. In DNA, the CDR3 is TGTGCCAGCAGCCAAGATTCACCGGGCCGTAGCACAGATACGCAGTATTTT. It translates to CASSQDSPGRSTDTQYF.

The table lists this clone with a few counts. The chain links TRBV5-1 to TRBJ2-1; TRBD2 might be the D (5 bases). The length of the CDR3 is 16 residues. The germline CDR1 and CDR2 sequences are SGHRS and YFSETQ. Trimming shortened V by 2 bases and J by 6 bases, and 18 bases separated the two germline ends. As DNA, the CDR3 is TGCGCCAGCAGCTTCCCTAGCCTCCGAATCGCCAATGAGCAGTTCTTC. This codes for CASSFPSLRIANEQFF. Full variable domain (rest looked up from reference TRBV5-1 and TRBJ2-1): KAGVTQTPRYLIKTRGQQVTLSCSPISGHRSVSWYQQTPGQGLQFLFEYFSETQRNKGNFPGRFSGRQFSNSRSEMNVSTLELGDSALYLCASSFPSLRIANEQFFGPGTRLTVL.

The chain has TRBV7-9 and TRBJ1-3; 7 positions agree with TRBD1. There are 15 residues in the CDR3. CDR1 and CDR2 from the germline V gene are SEHNR and FQNEAQ (reference sequence). V lost 3 bases, J lost 0 bases, and 2 bases stayed unmatched. As DNA, the CDR3 is TGTGCCAGCAGCTTCTCAGGGGGCTCTGGAAACACCATATATTTT. This encodes CASSFSGGSGNTIYF.

V gene TRBV10-3 combines with J gene TRBJ1-1, with a tentative D call TRBD1 (5 bases). The CDR3 extends over 14 amino acids. Germline values: CDR1 ENHRY, CDR2 SYGVKD. V was pared by 4 bases and J by 2 bases, with 11 bases between. CDR3 amino acids: CAISGGRLNTEAFF. The CDR3 bases are TGTGCCATCAGTGGGGGGAGGCTAAACACTGAAGCTTTCTTT.

This clone appeared a few times. V and J are TRBV19 and TRBJ2-3, with 8 bases aligning to TRBD1. This CDR3 is built from 16 residues. The V gene end was trimmed by 4 bases and the J gene end by 4 bases; junction bases not matched to a gene: 10. The germline V gene has CDR1 LNHDA and CDR2 SQIVND (reference sequence). This CDR3 is CASSSGWDRWADTQYF. CDR3 in DNA: TGTGCCAGTAGTAGTGGCTGGGACAGGTGGGCAGATACGCAGTATTTT.

V is TRBV7-9 and J is TRBJ2-5, with 9 bases fitting TRBD1. The CDR3 runs 14 residues. Germline trimming cut 3 bases from V and 5 bases from J; bases unmatched to any gene: 4. Germline CDR1 is SEHNR and CDR2 is FQNEAQ (reference sequence). Written as DNA, the CDR3 is TGTGCCAGCAGCTTTGGACAGGGGACGGAGACCCAGTACTTC. Its protein is CASSFGQGTETQYF.

This chain links TRBV29-1 with TRBJ1-3; D unclear. V was shortened by 0 bases and J by 1 base, with 7 bases between the two germline ends. CDR1 is SQVTM, CDR2 ANQGSEA, per germline. The CDR3 length is 14 residues. CDR3 protein: CSVEDLSSGNTIYF. In DNA, the CDR3 is TGCAGCGTTGAAGATCTGAGTTCTGGAAACACCATATATTTT.

The chain couples TRBV19 to TRBJ1-5; 9 bases fit TRBD1. This CDR3 is 15 amino acids long. The V gene's germline CDR1 is LNHDA and CDR2 SQIVND (reference sequence). J gave up 8 bases and V 1 base, and 6 bases lay outside the gene matches. CDR3 DNA sequence: TGTGCCAGTAGTATAGTGGGGACAGGGTGGAAGCCCCAGCATTTT. Its protein is CASSIVGTGWKPQHF.

The rearrangement links TRBV2 to TRBJ1-2; no clear D gene. The CDR3 is 11 residues long. The V gene's germline CDR1 is SNHLY and CDR2 FYNNEI. Trimming took off 10 bases at V and 8 bases at J, with 14 bases between the two ends. This CDR3 is CATAVKSGYTF. CDR3 DNA: TGTGCCACTGCGGTGAAATCCGGCTACACCTTC.

V is TRBV18 and J is TRBJ1-5; D gene unclear. V dropped 6 bases and J dropped 1 base, with 10 bases sitting between them. CDR1 is KGHSH and CDR2 is LQKENI in the germline V gene. This CDR3 has 14 amino acids. The CDR3 bases are TGTGCCAGCTCTTCGGGTGGCAGCAATCAGCCCCAGCATTTT. Its protein product is CASSSGGSNQPQHF.

This chain connects TRBV9 to TRBJ2-7; 10 bases align to TRBD2. This CDR3 spans 18 amino acids. The V gene's germline CDR1 is SGDLS and CDR2 YYNGEE. After removal of 3 bases from V and 2 bases from J, the junction contained 14 bases not matched to a gene. Here the CDR3 reads CASSEGPLEGLATYEQYF. CDR3 DNA: TGTGCCAGCAGCGAGGGCCCTCTAGAGGGACTAGCGACCTACGAGCAGTACTTC.